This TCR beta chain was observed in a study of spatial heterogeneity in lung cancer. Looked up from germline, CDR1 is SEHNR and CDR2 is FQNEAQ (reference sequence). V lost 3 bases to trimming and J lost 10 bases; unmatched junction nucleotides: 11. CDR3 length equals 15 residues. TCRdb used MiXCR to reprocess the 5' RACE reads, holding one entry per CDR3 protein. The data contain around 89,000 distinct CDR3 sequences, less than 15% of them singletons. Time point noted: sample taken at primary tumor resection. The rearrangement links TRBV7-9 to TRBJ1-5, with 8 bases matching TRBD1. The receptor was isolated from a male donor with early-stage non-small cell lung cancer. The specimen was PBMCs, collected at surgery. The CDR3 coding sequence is TGTGCCAGCAGCTTGGATGGACAGGGACAACGACCCCAGCATTTT. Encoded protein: CASSLDGQGQRPQHF.